This T cell receptor (beta chain) emerged from a study of T-cell memory formation after mild COVID-19. V dropped 4 bases and J dropped 7 bases, with 12 bases sitting between them. The V gene's germline CDR1 is SGHRS and CDR2 YFSETQ. CDR3 length: 12 amino acids. TCRdb independently ran MiXCR on the 5' RACE reads; one entry per CDR3 protein. The repertoire holds some 49,000 distinct CDR3 sequences, with 27% as singletons. What was sequenced was PBMCs or a T cell subset sorted from them (not recorded which). The chain links TRBV5-1 to TRBJ2-7; perhaps TRBD2 as D (5 bases). This receptor was identified in a man between 18 and 29 years old who had mild COVID-19 (a few samples of this study predate the infection). Cell type and time point are not known. In DNA form, the CDR3 reads TGCGCCAGCAGCAAGTGGGGAGAGGAGCAGTACTTC. Protein product: CASSKWGEEQYF.